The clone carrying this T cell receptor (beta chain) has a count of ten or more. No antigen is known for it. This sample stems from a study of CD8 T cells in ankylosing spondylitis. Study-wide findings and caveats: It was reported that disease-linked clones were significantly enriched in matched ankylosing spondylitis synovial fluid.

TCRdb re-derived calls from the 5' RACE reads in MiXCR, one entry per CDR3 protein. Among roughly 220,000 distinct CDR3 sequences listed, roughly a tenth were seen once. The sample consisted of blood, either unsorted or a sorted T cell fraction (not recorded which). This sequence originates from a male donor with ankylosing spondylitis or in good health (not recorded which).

CDR3 coding DNA: TGTGCCAGCAGTCCGACAGGGGGTTGGGTTAGTCTGTTCTTC. Translating gives CASSPTGGWVSLFF. The chain is built from TRBV12-3 or TRBV12-4 and TRBJ2-1; 9 bases line up with TRBD1. Trimming took 5 bases from V and 15 from J; bases not matched to a gene: 14. The CDR3 contains 14 residues.